This entry concerns a single T cell receptor beta chain. Its recognized antigen is unknown. No much larger clonotype is one base removed from it; base qualities were not supplied. This sample stems from a study of CD8+ T cells in alopecia areata (dated by TCRdb to the late 2010s). Broadly, across the study: Treated patients were enrolled in an open-label pilot trial of oral tofacitinib at 5 to 10 mg twice daily for moderate-to-severe alopecia areata. Tofacitinib was given for 6 to 18 months, followed by 6 months of follow-up off drug to assess delayed response and recurrence. The SALT score, which quantifies the percentage of affected scalp surface area, was used to measure disease severity in treated patients. In both human patients and the C3H/HeJ mouse model, the study applied high-throughput TCRbeta sequencing to look at T cell clonal expansion in alopecia areata. In humans, TCRbeta sequencing was performed on scalp tissue and on sorted CD4+ and CD8+ peripheral blood T cells from healthy controls and from patients with patchy or totalis/universalis alopecia areata. Tofacitinib-treated patients had biopsies at baseline and at 4 and 24 weeks of treatment, with a later scalp biopsy in several patients. Scalp clonality was compared across normal scalp (n=4), patchy alopecia areata scalp (n=8), and alopecia totalis/universalis scalp (n=8). RNA was extracted with the PAXgene miRNA kit for fixed scalp, the miRNeasy kit for PBMCs, and the RNeasy kit for mouse skin. immunoSEQ multiplex PCR using 35 Vbeta forward primers and 13 Jbeta reverse primers was used to amplify TCRbeta CDR3 regions.

Overall study results and their limits: Scalp TCR repertoire analysis is complicated because resident alphabeta T cells in normal human skin are also sequenced, whereas mouse skin is dominated by gammadelta T cells. Tofacitinib significantly lowered scalp clonality and the number of expanded CD8+ clones among the top 100 scalp clones. Compared with normal scalp, lesional scalp had higher clonality and more expanded CD8+ clones, particularly in alopecia totalis/universalis, a pattern that suggests antigenic drive. Compared with mice, TCR sequences shared between patients were less clear, possibly partly because of HLA diversity across the patient population. During tofacitinib treatment, many expanded lesional clones remained in scalp and blood, and this persistence may partly explain relapse after treatment is stopped. Because the treated cohort was small and had only one nonresponder, larger studies are needed to examine links between baseline CD8+ expansion and response.

V lost 7 bases and J lost 8 bases; the stretch between them is 15 bases long. The germline V gene supplies CDR1 MNHNS and CDR2 SASEGT. Taken from cysteine to phenylalanine, the CDR3 has 13 residues. Left in the record is the CDR3 DNA by itself, 39 bases read in frame from the first base. The sample's treatment or condition, from its label and the paper: oral pan-JAK inhibitor, 5-10 mg twice daily. Lesional scalp punch biopsies and peripheral blood were obtained from alopecia areata patients. PBMCs were separated by density centrifugation and stained for CD3, CD4 and CD8, after which CD4+ and CD8+ T cells were sorted on a FACSAria. Receptor libraries were prepared by the immunoSEQ multiplex PCR assay. RNA was extracted from all samples and reverse transcribed into cDNA as template for TCR sequencing. First-strand cDNA was synthesized with SuperScript III using a 2:1 mix of oligo-dT and random hexamers. A synthetic immune receptor repertoire was used to measure amplification bias, and any remaining bias was corrected computationally. In the source study's methods: Raw reads were preprocessed to remove errors, and CDR3 was defined according to IMGT conventions as the region from the conserved cysteine to phenylalanine. Clonality was computed by normalizing Shannon entropy by log2 of the number of productive unique TCRs and subtracting the result from 1. CD4 or CD8 identity of scalp clones was inferred by cross-referencing scalp TCRbeta sequences with sorted blood CD4 and CD8 repertoires. TCRdb's version of the immuneACCESS table is confined to in-frame rearrangements and falls short of the full clone set. An unresolved V gene accounts for under half of the shortfall where checked; the remainder is of unknown origin. V, J and clone size are taken as reported in that table, and D and trimming were inferred from the DNA itself. The table for this sample lists roughly 92,000 clones; just over 70% of them were counted only once. 15% to 20% of the sample belongs to the ten largest clones.

Recombination connected TRBV6-1 to TRBJ2-1; the D gene remains uncertain. The sample was CD8+ T cells sorted from blood, taken at week 44, from a patient treated with tofacitinib. This sequence was found in a human donor with alopecia areata. The DNA sequence reads TGTGCCAGCACTCTGGACGGCCGCTATGAGCAGTTCTTC. Protein translation: CASTLDGRYEQFF.